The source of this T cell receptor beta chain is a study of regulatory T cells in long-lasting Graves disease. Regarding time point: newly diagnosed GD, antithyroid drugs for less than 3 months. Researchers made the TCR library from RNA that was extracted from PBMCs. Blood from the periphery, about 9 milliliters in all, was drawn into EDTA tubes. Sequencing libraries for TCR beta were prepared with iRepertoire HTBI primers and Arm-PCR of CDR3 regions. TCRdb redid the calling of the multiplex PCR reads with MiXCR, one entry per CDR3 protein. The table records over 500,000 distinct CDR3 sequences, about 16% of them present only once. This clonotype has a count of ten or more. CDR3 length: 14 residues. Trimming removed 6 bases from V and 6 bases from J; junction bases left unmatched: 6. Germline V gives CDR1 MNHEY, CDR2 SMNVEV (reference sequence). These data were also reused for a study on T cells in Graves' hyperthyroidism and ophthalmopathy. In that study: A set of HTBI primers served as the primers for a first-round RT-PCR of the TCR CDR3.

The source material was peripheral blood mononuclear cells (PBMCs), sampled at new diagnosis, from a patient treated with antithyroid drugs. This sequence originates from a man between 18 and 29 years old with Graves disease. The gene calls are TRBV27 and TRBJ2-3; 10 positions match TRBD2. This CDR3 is CASRLAGGWDTQYF. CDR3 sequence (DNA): TGTGCCAGCAGATTAGCGGGAGGATGGGATACGCAGTATTTT.